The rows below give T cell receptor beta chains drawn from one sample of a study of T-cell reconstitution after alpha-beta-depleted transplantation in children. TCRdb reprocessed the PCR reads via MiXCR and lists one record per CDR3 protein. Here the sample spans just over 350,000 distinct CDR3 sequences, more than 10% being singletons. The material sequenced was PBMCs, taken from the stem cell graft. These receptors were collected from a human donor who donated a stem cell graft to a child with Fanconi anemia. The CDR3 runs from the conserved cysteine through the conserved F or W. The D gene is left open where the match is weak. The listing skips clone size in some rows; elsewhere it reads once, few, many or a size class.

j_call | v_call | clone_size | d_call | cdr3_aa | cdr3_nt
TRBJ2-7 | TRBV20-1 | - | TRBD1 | CSARDLRQGESYEQYF | TGCAGTGCTAGAGACCTTCGACAGGGGGAATCCTACGAGCAGTACTTC
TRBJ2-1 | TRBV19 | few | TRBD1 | CASDDRANEQFF | TGTGCCAGTGATGACAGGGCGAATGAGCAGTTCTTC
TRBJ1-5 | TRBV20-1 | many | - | CSAKGERGNQPQHF | TGCAGTGCTAAAGGAGAGAGGGGCAATCAGCCCCAGCATTTT
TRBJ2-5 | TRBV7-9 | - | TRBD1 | CASSPLAPQGARETQYF | TGTGCCAGCAGCCCCCTAGCCCCGCAGGGGGCTAGAGAGACCCAGTACTTC
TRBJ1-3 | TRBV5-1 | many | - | CASSEAESGNTIYF | TGCGCCAGCAGCGAAGCCGAATCTGGAAACACCATATATTTT
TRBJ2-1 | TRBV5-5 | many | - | CASSPSLYNEQFF | TGTGCCAGCAGCCCCTCCCTCTACAATGAGCAGTTCTTC
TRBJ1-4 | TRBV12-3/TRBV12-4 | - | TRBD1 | CASSSYGTGPVEKLFF | TGTGCCAGCAGCTCATACGGGACAGGGCCGGTTGAAAAACTGTTTTTT
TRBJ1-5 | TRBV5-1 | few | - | CASSLAGFENQPQHF | TGCGCCAGCAGCTTGGCAGGGTTCGAGAATCAGCCCCAGCATTTT
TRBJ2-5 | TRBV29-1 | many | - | CSVGQGIETQYF | TGCAGCGTCGGGCAGGGGATCGAGACCCAGTACTTC
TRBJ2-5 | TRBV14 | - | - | CASSVSSGTQYF | TGTGCCAGCAGCGTTTCTTCGGGGACCCAGTACTTC
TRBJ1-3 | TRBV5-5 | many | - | CASSFYQGRGNTIYF | TGTGCCAGCAGCTTTTACCAGGGTCGTGGAAACACCATATATTTT
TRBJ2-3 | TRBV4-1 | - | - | CASSQEGQGTLADTQYF | TGCGCCAGCAGCCAAGAAGGGCAGGGAACTCTGGCAGATACGCAGTATTTT
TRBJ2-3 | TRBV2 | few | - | CASSGVISTDTQYF | TGTGCCAGCAGTGGGGTAATTAGCACAGATACGCAGTATTTT
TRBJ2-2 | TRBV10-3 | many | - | CAISESNEAGELFF | TGTGCCATCAGTGAGTCGAACGAGGCCGGGGAGCTGTTTTTT
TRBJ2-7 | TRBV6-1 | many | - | CASSQQGNEQYF | TGTGCCAGCAGTCAACAGGGAAACGAGCAGTACTTC
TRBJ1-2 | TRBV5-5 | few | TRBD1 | CASSLSQGPRTAGYTF | TGTGCCAGCAGCTTATCACAGGGGCCCCGAACTGCTGGCTACACCTTC
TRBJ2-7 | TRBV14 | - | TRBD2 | CASSRGLESSYEQYF | TGTGCCAGCAGCAGGGGACTAGAGAGCTCCTACGAGCAGTACTTC
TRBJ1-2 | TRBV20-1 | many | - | CSANSDKDYGYTF | TGCAGTGCCAATTCCGACAAAGACTATGGCTACACCTTC
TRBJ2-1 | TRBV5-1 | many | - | CASSLGGQQANEQFF | TGCGCCAGCAGCTTGGGTGGACAGCAAGCCAATGAGCAGTTCTTC
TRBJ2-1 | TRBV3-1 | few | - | CASSQGQTMIGNEQFF | TGTGCCAGCAGCCAAGGCCAAACAATGATCGGCAATGAGCAGTTCTTC
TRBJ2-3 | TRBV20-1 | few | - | CSARGRGANLDTQYF | TGCAGTGCTAGAGGGAGGGGCGCAAATTTGGATACGCAGTATTTT
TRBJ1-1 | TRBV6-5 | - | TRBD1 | CASSKSTGTIEAFF | TGTGCCAGCAGTAAATCGACAGGGACGATTGAAGCTTTCTTT
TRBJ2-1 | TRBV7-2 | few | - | CASRGGTSSYNEQFF | TGTGCCAGCAGGGGGGGAACGTCGTCCTACAATGAGCAGTTCTTC
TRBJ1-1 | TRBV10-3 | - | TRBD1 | CATHGQENTEAFF | TGTGCCACCCACGGACAGGAGAACACTGAAGCTTTCTTT
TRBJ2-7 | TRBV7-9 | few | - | CASSPVPFEQYF | TGTGCCAGCAGCCCCGTCCCCTTCGAGCAGTACTTC
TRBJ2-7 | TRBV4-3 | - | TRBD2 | CASSQLAASYEQYF | TGCGCCAGCAGCCAACTAGCGGCCTCCTACGAGCAGTACTTC
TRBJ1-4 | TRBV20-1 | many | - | CSAHHNRDEKLFF | TGCAGTGCCCACCACAACCGGGATGAAAAACTGTTTTTT
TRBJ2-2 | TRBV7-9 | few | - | CASSGIQEGELFF | TGTGCCAGCAGCGGGATTCAGGAAGGGGAGCTGTTTTTT
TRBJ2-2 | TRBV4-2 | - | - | CASSQDVSHATGELFF | TGTGCCAGCAGCCAAGATGTGTCTCATGCTACCGGGGAGCTGTTTTTT
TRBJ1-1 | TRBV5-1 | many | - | CASSLDGQNTEAFF | TGCGCCAGCAGCTTGGATGGACAGAACACTGAAGCTTTCTTT
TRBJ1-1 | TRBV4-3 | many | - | CASSQTGTSDTEAFF | TGCGCCAGCAGCCAAACCGGGACTTCGGACACTGAAGCTTTCTTT
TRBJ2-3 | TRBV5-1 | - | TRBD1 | CASGPRGQGTDTQYF | TGCGCCAGCGGGCCCCGGGGACAGGGAACAGATACGCAGTATTTT
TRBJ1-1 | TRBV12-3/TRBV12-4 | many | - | CASSLALGSEAFF | TGTGCCAGCAGTTTAGCGTTAGGTAGTGAAGCTTTCTTT
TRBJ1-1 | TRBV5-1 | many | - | CASSLVAGSSLEAFF | TGCGCCAGCAGCTTGGTGGCAGGTTCCTCCTTGGAAGCTTTCTTT
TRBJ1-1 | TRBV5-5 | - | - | CASSQEVLAEAFF | TGTGCCAGCAGCCAAGAGGTTTTGGCTGAAGCTTTCTTT
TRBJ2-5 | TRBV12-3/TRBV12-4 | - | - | CASSRDARGAQYF | TGTGCCAGCAGCCGGGACGCCCGCGGGGCCCAGTACTTC
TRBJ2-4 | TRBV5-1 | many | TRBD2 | CASSSDGGGAYDIQYF | TGCGCCAGCAGCTCGGACGGCGGGGGGGCCTATGACATTCAGTACTTC
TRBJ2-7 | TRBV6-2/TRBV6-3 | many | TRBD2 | CASIERGRTYEQYF | TGTGCCAGCATCGAGCGGGGGAGAACCTACGAGCAGTACTTC
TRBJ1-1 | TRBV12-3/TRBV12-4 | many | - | CASSGLNTEAFF | TGTGCCAGCAGCGGCCTGAACACTGAAGCTTTCTTT
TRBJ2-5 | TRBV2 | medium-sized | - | CASSDALYRTQYF | TGTGCCAGCAGTGACGCTCTTTATCGGACCCAGTACTTC
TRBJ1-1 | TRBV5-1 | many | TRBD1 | CASSYRGNTEAFF | TGCGCCAGCAGCTACAGGGGGAACACTGAAGCTTTCTTT
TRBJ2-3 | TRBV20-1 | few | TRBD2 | CSATGGAGGDTQYF | TGCAGTGCCACGGGGGGAGCCGGTGGAGATACGCAGTATTTT
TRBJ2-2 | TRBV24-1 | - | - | CATSDPPGVELFF | TGTGCCACCAGTGACCCACCCGGGGTGGAGCTGTTTTTT
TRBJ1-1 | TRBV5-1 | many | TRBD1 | CASSLDGTGGTEAFF | TGCGCCAGCAGCTTGGATGGGACAGGGGGCACTGAAGCTTTCTTT
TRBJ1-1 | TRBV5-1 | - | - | CASSLAAGNPNTEAFF | TGCGCCAGCAGCTTGGCTGCAGGTAATCCGAACACTGAAGCTTTCTTT
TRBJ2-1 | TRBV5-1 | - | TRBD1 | CASSFQGVGDEQFF | TGCGCCAGCAGCTTTCAGGGGGTCGGCGATGAGCAGTTCTTC
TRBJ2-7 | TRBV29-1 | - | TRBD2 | CSIRGGLYEQYF | TGCAGCATCCGGGGGGGCTTGTACGAGCAGTACTTC
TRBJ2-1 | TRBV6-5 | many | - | CASSRGSHEQFF | TGTGCCAGCAGCAGGGGAAGCCATGAGCAGTTCTTC